Listed below are T cell receptor beta chains from one sample, sequenced in a study of blood T cell repertoires in COVID-19. The assay was immunoSEQ multiplex PCR, and TCRdb's table has in-frame clones only and misses some. The sample consists of hundreds of thousands of clones, about 88% of them appearing once. The sequencing input was PBMCs or T cells enriched from blood (not recorded which). The receptors derive from a woman aged 60 to 75 who had recovered from COVID-19. The CDR3 runs from the conserved cysteine through the conserved F or W. A D gene is named only where the DNA matches it firmly. Rows give clone size only sometimes, using once, few, many, or a class for an expanded clone.

V gene: TRBV7-2; J gene: TRBJ2-2; clone size: .; D gene: TRBD1; CDR3 DNA: TGTGCCAGCAGCTTATGGGGACAGGACACCGGGGAGCTGTTTTTT; CDR3 protein: CASSLWGQDTGELFF
V gene: TRBV18; J gene: TRBJ2-2; clone size: .; D gene: .; CDR3 DNA: TGTGCCAGCTCACCAAAAACAGGAGGGACCGGGGAGCTGTTTTTT; CDR3 protein: CASSPKTGGTGELFF
V gene: TRBV27; J gene: TRBJ2-2; clone size: .; D gene: .; CDR3 DNA: TGTGCCAGCAGTTTAGATCCGGAGGGAGCCACCGGGGAGCTGTTTTTT; CDR3 protein: CASSLDPEGATGELFF
V gene: TRBV2; J gene: TRBJ1-2; clone size: .; D gene: TRBD1; CDR3 DNA: TGTGCCAGCAGTGAGACAGGGGGCGCGGTGGGCTACACCTTC; CDR3 protein: CASSETGGAVGYTF
V gene: TRBV11-3; J gene: TRBJ2-1; clone size: once; D gene: .; CDR3 DNA: TGTGCCAGCAGCTTATATTCGGATGAGCAGTTCTTC; CDR3 protein: CASSLYSDEQFF
V gene: TRBV15; J gene: TRBJ1-6; clone size: .; D gene: .; CDR3 DNA: TGTGCCACCAGCCGGGGGTCGAATTCACCCCTCCACTTT; CDR3 protein: CATSRGSNSPLHF
V gene: TRBV6-2/TRBV6-3; J gene: TRBJ1-2; clone size: .; D gene: .; CDR3 DNA: TGTGCCAGCAGTTACTCAAGGGGCTACAACTATGGCTACACCTTC; CDR3 protein: CASSYSRGYNYGYTF
V gene: TRBV28; J gene: TRBJ1-2; clone size: .; D gene: TRBD1; CDR3 DNA: TGTGCCAGCAGTCTCGCGACAGGGCCCTATGGCTACACCTTC; CDR3 protein: CASSLATGPYGYTF
V gene: TRBV3-1/TRBV3-2; J gene: TRBJ1-1; clone size: .; D gene: .; CDR3 DNA: TGTGCCAGCAGCCACAGGACAGCCACTGAAGCTTTCTTT; CDR3 protein: CASSHRTATEAFF
V gene: TRBV5-6; J gene: TRBJ1-2; clone size: once; D gene: .; CDR3 DNA: TGTGCCAGCAGCCCGTGGGGGGTAAACTATGGCTACACCTTC; CDR3 protein: CASSPWGVNYGYTF